This T cell receptor (beta chain) was profiled in a study of shared clonotypes between healthy human individuals. General observations from the study: Larger estimated richness was generally recorded for naive subsets relative to memory subsets.

Recent vaccinations or acute infections were absent in the healthy HIV-negative adult donors. With respect to this clone: As yet, its antigen is unknown. Other nucleotide sequences from this sample produce the same CDR3.

The assay was immunoSEQ multiplex PCR, and TCRdb's table has in-frame clones only and misses some. This table holds nearly 1 million clones, approximately 76% found once. Input material: memory CD4+ T cells sorted from blood. Subset defined: CD45RA-negative fraction. This sequence was found in a man younger than 35 in good health.

Here the CDR3 DNA reads TGTGCCAGCAGCTTAGAGGCAGGCACTGAAGCTTTCTTT. Translating it yields CASSLEAGTEAFF. The J gene is TRBJ1-1, the V gene TRBV7-9; no clear D. There are 13 residues in the CDR3. Trimming removed 1 base from V and 4 bases from J, with 7 bases in between. Germline V CDR1 and CDR2: SEHNR, FQNEAQ (reference sequence).